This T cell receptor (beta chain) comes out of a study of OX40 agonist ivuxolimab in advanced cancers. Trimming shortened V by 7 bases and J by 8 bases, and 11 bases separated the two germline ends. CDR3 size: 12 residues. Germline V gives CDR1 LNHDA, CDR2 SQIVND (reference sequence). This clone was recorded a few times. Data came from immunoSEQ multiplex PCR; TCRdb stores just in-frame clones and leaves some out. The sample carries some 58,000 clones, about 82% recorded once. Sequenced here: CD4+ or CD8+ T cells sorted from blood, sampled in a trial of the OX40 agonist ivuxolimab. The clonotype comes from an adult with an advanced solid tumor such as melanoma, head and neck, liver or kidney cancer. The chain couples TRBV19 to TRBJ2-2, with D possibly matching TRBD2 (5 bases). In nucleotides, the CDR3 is TGTGCCAGTAATCGGTGGACTGGGGAGCTGTTTTTT. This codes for CASNRWTGELFF.